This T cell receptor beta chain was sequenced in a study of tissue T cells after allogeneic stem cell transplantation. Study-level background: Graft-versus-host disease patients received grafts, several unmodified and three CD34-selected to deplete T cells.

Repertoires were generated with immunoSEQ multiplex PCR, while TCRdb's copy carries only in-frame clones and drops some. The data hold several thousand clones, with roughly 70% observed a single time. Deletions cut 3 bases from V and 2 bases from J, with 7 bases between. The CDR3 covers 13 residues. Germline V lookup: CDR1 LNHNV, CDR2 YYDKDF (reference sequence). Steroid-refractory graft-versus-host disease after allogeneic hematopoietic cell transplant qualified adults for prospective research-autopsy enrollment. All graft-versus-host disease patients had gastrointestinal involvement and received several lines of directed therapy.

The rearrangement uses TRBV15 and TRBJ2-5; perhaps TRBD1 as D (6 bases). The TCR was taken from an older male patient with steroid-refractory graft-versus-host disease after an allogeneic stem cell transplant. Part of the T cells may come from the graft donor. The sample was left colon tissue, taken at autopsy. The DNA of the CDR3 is TGTGCCACCAGCAGCGGACAGCAAGAGACCCAGTACTTC. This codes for CATSSGQQETQYF.